This note documents a single T cell receptor (beta chain) sequence. This sample was taken from a study of blood T cell repertoires in COVID-19. The wider study: The origin of the acute and convalescent COVID-19 samples was the United States, Italy and Spain. Nucleic acid was either cDNA or gDNA, and it came from T cells, B-cell-depleted T cells, or PBMCs.

Method: immunoSEQ multiplex PCR; TCRdb's copy keeps in-frame clones and lacks some. Found here are around 94,000 clones, around 81% of them singletons; the top ten hold around 3.7%. The V and J ends lost 4 bases and 4 bases, in that order; junction bases with no gene match: 4. The germline gives CDR1 SGHRS, CDR2 YFSETQ. The CDR3 is 14 amino acids. Sequencing was performed on peripheral blood. The chain uses TRBV5-1 and TRBJ2-5; TRBD2 aligns across 10 bases. This receptor was taken from a man aged 45-65 years with acute or convalescent COVID-19. CDR3: CASSPGTSAETQYF. CDR3 nucleotides: TGCGCCAGCAGCCCGGGGACTAGCGCAGAGACCCAGTACTTC.